One and the same sample provided the 31 T cell receptor beta chains below, sequenced in a study of blood T cell repertoires in COVID-19. Measured with immunoSEQ multiplex PCR; TCRdb has only the in-frame clones, and not every one. The data contain 250,000 or so clones, 85% to 90% of them singletons. The material sequenced was peripheral blood. These receptors originate from an older woman with COVID-19, enrolled during active disease.

This clone was detected only once. CDR3 sequence (DNA): TGCAGCGTTGAAGTGACCCGACAGGGCCCAGCCGAGTGCTGCACCTTC. Protein product: CSVEVTRQGPAECCTF. The V gene is TRBV29-1, the J gene TRBJ1-2, with 7 bases aligning to TRBD1. CDR1 SQVTM and CDR2 ANQGSEA come from the germline V gene. CDR3 length: 16 amino acids. V dropped 1 base and J dropped 13; count of bases not matched to a gene: 21.

J is TRBJ1-2 and V is TRBV4-3, with D tentatively TRBD1 (5 bases). The germline V gene has CDR1 LGHNA and CDR2 YSLEER. Trimming removed 1 base from V and 8 bases from J, with 11 bases in between. The CDR3 runs to 13 residues. The CDR3 DNA reads TGCGCCAGCAGCCAAGTCCGGGGGGGAGGCTACACCTTC. Translating gives CASSQVRGGGYTF.

The V call is TRBV18, the J call TRBJ2-6, with TRBD1 matching 12 bases. Looked up from germline, CDR1 is KGHSH and CDR2 is LQKENI. The CDR3 is made up of 19 amino acids. The junction had 9 bases not matched to a gene; V was cut back by 2 bases and J by 4 bases. In DNA, the CDR3 is TGTGCCAGCTCACCAATCGGGGACAGGGGGCGCAGAGGGGCCAACGTCCTGACTTTC. It specifies CASSPIGDRGRRGANVLTF.

The chain joins TRBV9 to TRBJ2-1; D possibly corresponds to TRBD1 (6 bases). This CDR3 spans 15 amino acids. V was pared by 3 bases and J by 0 bases, with 10 bases between. Germline assignment: CDR1 SGDLS and CDR2 YYNGEE. The CDR3 loop is CASSASTGSYNEQFF. CDR3 bases: TGTGCCAGCAGCGCCTCGACAGGCTCCTACAATGAGCAGTTCTTC.

The genes are TRBV3-1 (or the pseudogene TRBV3-2) and TRBJ1-3; TRBD1 matches 8 bases. J was trimmed by 4 bases and V by 2 bases; bases with no gene match: 4. This CDR3 comprises 15 residues. Germline-derived CDR1 and CDR2 are LGHDT and YNNKEL (reference sequence). The CDR3 sequence is CASSQNRGSGNTIYF. In nucleotides, the CDR3 is TGTGCCAGCAGCCAAAACAGGGGGTCGGGAAACACCATATATTTT.

This chain connects TRBV7-9 to TRBJ1-4; tentatively, D is TRBD1 (6 bases). This CDR3 comprises 14 residues. Per germline, CDR1 SEHNR and CDR2 FQNEAQ (reference sequence). The V end was cut by 1 base, the J end by 13 bases, with 16 bases between. The CDR3 bases are TGTGCCAGCAGCTTAGGGGGACACGGGACTAGACTGTTTTTT. Protein: CASSLGGHGTRLFF.

V gene TRBV27 combines with J gene TRBJ1-5; D may be TRBD1 (6 bases). Between the trimmed V and J ends, which lost 5 bases and 0 bases, there was a span of 17 bases. Germline lookup yields CDR1 MNHEY and CDR2 SMNVEV (reference sequence). CDR3 length: 17 amino acids. Here the CDR3 DNA reads TGTGCCAGCAGTCGAGATGGACAGTTCTTTAGCAATCAGCCCCAGCATTTT. It encodes CASSRDGQFFSNQPQHF.

This chain joins TRBV3-1 (or the pseudogene TRBV3-2) and TRBJ1-2; 8 nucleotides match TRBD1. The trim removed 5 bases at V and 3 bases at J, leaving 2 bases unmatched. The CDR3 loop spans 13 amino acids. Germline V lookup: CDR1 LGHDT, CDR2 YNNKEL (reference sequence). The chain's CDR3 is CASSVDRDYGYTF. The DNA for the CDR3 is TGTGCCAGCAGCGTGGACAGGGACTATGGCTACACCTTC.

The chain uses TRBV9 and TRBJ2-2; 8 positions agree with TRBD1. V trimming: 1 base; J trimming: 5 bases; junction bases outside the gene matches: 7. This CDR3 has 16 residues. CDR1 SGDLS and CDR2 YYNGEE come from the germline V gene. CDR3 sequence (DNA): TGTGCCAGCAGCGTAATCCAGGGGGCGATTACCGGGGAGCTGTTTTTT. It translates to CASSVIQGAITGELFF.

The chain recombines TRBV5-4 with TRBJ1-2; 9 nucleotides align to TRBD1. CDR1 SGHNT and CDR2 YYREEE come from the germline V gene (reference sequence). The CDR3 has 17 amino acids. The V and J ends lost 4 bases and 2 bases, in that order; junction bases with no gene match: 12. The CDR3 DNA follows: TGTGCCAGCAGCCAGGGACAGGGTGTTGGAAAAAACTATGGCTACACCTTC. Translating it yields CASSQGQGVGKNYGYTF.

The V and J genes are TRBV7-9 and TRBJ1-5, with TRBD1 matching 7 bases. Losses at the gene ends were 8 bases for V and 5 bases for J; bases not matched to a gene: 6. The length of the CDR3 is 13 residues. CDR1 and CDR2 from the germline V gene are SEHNR and FQNEAQ (reference sequence). The CDR3 bases are TGTGCCAGCGAAGCTGGACAGGATCAGCCCCAGCATTTT. Protein product: CASEAGQDQPQHF.

The V call is TRBV3-1 (or the pseudogene TRBV3-2), the J call TRBJ1-4; D is unclear. The CDR3 has 16 amino acids. V dropped 4 bases and J dropped 8 bases, with 20 bases sitting between them. Germline V gene data show CDR1 as LGHDT and CDR2 as YNNKEL (reference sequence). For the CDR3, the DNA is TGTGCCAGCAGCCCCGGCGGGAACCCCTTCGGGGAAAAACTGTTTTTT. Protein product: CASSPGGNPFGEKLFF.

The rearrangement joins TRBV19 to TRBJ2-6, with 8 bases identical to TRBD1. Germline-derived CDR1 and CDR2 are LNHDA and SQIVND (reference sequence). The ends lost 4 bases at V and 0 bases at J; junction bases unmatched: 8. This CDR3 has 18 amino acids. Written as DNA, the CDR3 is TGTGCCAGTAGTACAACAGGGGGAGTATCCTCTGGGGCCAACGTCCTGACTTTC. Its protein is CASSTTGGVSSGANVLTF. Full variable domain (missing parts from reference TRBV19 and TRBJ2-6): DGGITQSPKYLFRKEGQNVTLSCEQNLNHDAMYWYRQDPGQGLRLIYYSQIVNDFQKGDIAEGYSVSREKKESFPLTVTSAQKNPTAFYLCASSTTGGVSSGANVLTFGAGSRLTVL.

This clone was recorded once. This chain joins TRBV27 and TRBJ1-2; maybe TRBD1 (5 bases). Germline V lookup: CDR1 MNHEY, CDR2 SMNVEV (reference sequence). Trimming left V 1 base short and J 6 bases short, with 9 bases between. This CDR3 is built from 13 residues. For the CDR3, the DNA is TGTGCCAGCAGTTTATGGGGGGGGAATGGCTACACCTTC. Amino acid sequence: CASSLWGGNGYTF.

Regarding this clone: Other DNA sequences in this sample translate to the same CDR3. V usage is TRBV2 and J usage is TRBJ2-7; 7 bases are a match to TRBD2. This CDR3 has 12 amino acids. Germline V gives CDR1 SNHLY, CDR2 FYNNEI. The V gene end was trimmed by 8 bases and the J gene end by 2 bases; junction bases not matched to a gene: 3. The CDR3 loop reads CASGGGPYEQYF. CDR3 nucleotides: TGTGCCAGCGGGGGGGGACCCTACGAGCAGTACTTC.

This chain joins TRBV7-8 and TRBJ1-1; D possibly corresponds to TRBD1 (5 bases). Between the trimmed V and J ends, which lost 5 bases and 1 base, there was a span of 8 bases. The CDR3 is made up of 13 amino acids. CDR1 and CDR2 (germline): SGHVS, FQNEAQ. CDR3 DNA: TGTGCCAGCAGCCAGCAGGGGAACACTGAAGCTTTCTTT. Protein sequence: CASSQQGNTEAFF.

This chain connects TRBV7-2 to TRBJ2-5, with 8 bases that match TRBD2. From germline, CDR1 is SGHTA and CDR2 FQGNSA. The trim removed 5 bases at V and 5 bases at J, leaving 10 bases unmatched. The CDR3 consists of 15 residues. This CDR3 reads CASSNPGGPRETQYF. The CDR3 DNA sequence: TGTGCCAGCAGCAACCCGGGGGGGCCGCGGGAGACCCAGTACTTC.

This chain uses TRBV15 with TRBJ1-1, with TRBD1 matching over 8 bases. V trimming: 2 bases; J trimming: 5 bases; junction bases outside the gene matches: 7. Germline CDR1 LNHNV, CDR2 YYDKDF (reference sequence). The CDR3 extends over 15 amino acids. CDR3 loop: CATSRITGGGTEAFF. The CDR3 nucleotides read TGTGCCACCAGCAGAATAACAGGGGGTGGAACTGAAGCTTTCTTT.

Written as DNA, the CDR3 is TGTGCCAGCAGCTTAGAGATTAATTCACCCCTCCACTTT. This gives the protein CASSLEINSPLHF. The chain uses TRBV7-3 and TRBJ1-6, with no clear D. V lost 2 bases and J 6 bases, leaving 5 bases between the germline ends. CDR3 length: 13 amino acids. Germline loops: CDR1 SGHTA, CDR2 FQGTGA.

V and J are TRBV19 and TRBJ1-6; weak D call: TRBD1 (5 bases). The CDR3 has 14 residues. V dropped 5 bases and J dropped 6 bases, with 11 bases sitting between them. Germline V gene lookup returns CDR1 LNHDA and CDR2 SQIVND (reference sequence). CDR3 nucleotide sequence: TGTGCCAGTAGTCCCACGACAGTTAATTCACCCCTCCACTTT. This encodes CASSPTTVNSPLHF.

The J gene is TRBJ1-2, the V gene TRBV19; 8 bases align to TRBD1. With 6 bases clipped from V and 4 bases from J, the junction kept 10 bases outside the gene matches. This CDR3 has 15 residues. Germline values: CDR1 LNHDA, CDR2 SQIVND (reference sequence). The CDR3 loop reads CASSFTQGASYGYTF. The DNA for the CDR3 is TGTGCCAGTAGCTTTACGCAGGGGGCGAGCTATGGCTACACCTTC.

The V gene is TRBV9, the J gene TRBJ1-1; TRBD1 is a possible D gene (6 bases). The V and J ends lost 4 bases and 5 bases respectively, with 15 bases between them. Germline CDR1 reads SGDLS; CDR2 reads YYNGEE. The CDR3 is made up of 14 amino acids. In DNA, the CDR3 is TGTGCCAGCAGCAAAGCACAGGGAAATACTGAAGCTTTCTTT. Protein sequence: CASSKAQGNTEAFF.

DNA for the CDR3: TGTGCCAGCAGCTTAGGGGGCCGCGCCAACGAGCAGTACTTC. Its protein product is CASSLGGRANEQYF. V is TRBV7-2 and J is TRBJ2-7, with D perhaps TRBD1 (5 bases). V lost 1 base and J 5 bases, leaving 12 bases between the germline ends. CDR1 and CDR2 (germline): SGHTA, FQGNSA. The CDR3 spans 14 residues.

The chain combines TRBV7-9 with TRBJ2-1, with D possibly TRBD1 on 7 matching bases. The CDR3 runs 12 residues. CDR1 and CDR2 from the germline V gene are SEHNR and FQNEAQ (reference sequence). V was clipped by 2 bases and J by 9 bases, with 8 bases between them. The CDR3 here is CASSLQGGEQFF. In DNA, the CDR3 is TGTGCCAGCAGCTTACAGGGGGGTGAGCAGTTCTTC.

The CDR3 sequence is CASSISLTVTNYGYTF. The CDR3 DNA follows: TGTGCCAGTAGTATTTCCCTGACAGTTACTAACTATGGCTACACCTTC. The chain is built from TRBV19 and TRBJ1-2; weak D call: TRBD1 (5 bases). The CDR3 covers 16 residues. Germline CDR1 LNHDA, CDR2 SQIVND (reference sequence). V lost 3 bases and J 0 bases, leaving 14 bases between the germline ends.

The chain links TRBV5-5 to TRBJ1-1, with D possibly TRBD1 on 6 matching bases. Between the trimmed V and J ends, which lost 1 base and 11 bases, there was a span of 12 bases. Germline assignment: CDR1 SGHKS and CDR2 YYEKEE (reference sequence). CDR3 length: 12 amino acids. The chain's CDR3 is CASSLNRDTAFF. In nucleotides, the CDR3 is TGTGCCAGCAGCTTGAACAGGGATACGGCTTTCTTT. Full variable domain (rest looked up from reference TRBV5-5 and TRBJ1-1): DAGVTQSPTHLIKTRGQQVTLRCSPISGHKSVSWYQQVLGQGPQFIFQYYEKEERGRGNFPDRFSARQFPNYSSELNVNALLLGDSALYLCASSLNRDTAFFGQGTRLTVV.

The chain joins TRBV27 to TRBJ2-5, with TRBD2 matching 7 bases. The V gene's germline CDR1 is MNHEY and CDR2 SMNVEV (reference sequence). This CDR3 has 13 amino acids. Trimming at V came to 7 bases and at J to 2 bases, leaving 4 bases not matched to a gene. The CDR3 reads CASKASGQETQYF. The CDR3 DNA reads as TGTGCCAGCAAGGCTAGCGGTCAAGAGACCCAGTACTTC.

The table lists this clone with a count of one. The J gene is TRBJ2-5, the V gene TRBV9; D not resolved. CDR1 is SGDLS and CDR2 is YYNGEE in the germline V gene. V dropped 0 bases and J dropped 5 bases, with 5 bases sitting between them. The CDR3 extends over 12 amino acids. CDR3 in amino acids: CASSVGEETQYF. DNA of the CDR3: TGTGCCAGCAGCGTAGGCGAGGAGACCCAGTACTTC.

Here the CDR3 reads CASKKEFGGHTEAFF. The CDR3 DNA reads TGTGCCAGCAAGAAGGAATTTGGGGGCCACACTGAAGCTTTCTTT. The rearrangement joins TRBV7-2 to TRBJ1-1; possibly TRBD1 for D (6 bases). The germline V and J ends were trimmed by 7 bases and 3 bases, with 18 bases remaining between them. CDR1 is SGHTA, CDR2 FQGNSA, per germline. The CDR3 extends over 15 amino acids.

CDR3 coding DNA: TGTGCCAGCAGAGTACAGGGGCTCCAAGAGACCCAGTACTTC. Residues: CASRVQGLQETQYF. This chain links TRBV6-5 with TRBJ2-5; 7 bases line up with TRBD1. Germline CDR1 is MNHEY and CDR2 is SVGAGI. Trimming removed 6 bases from V and 1 base from J; junction bases left unmatched: 5. The CDR3 length is 14 residues.

The V gene is TRBV29-1, the J gene TRBJ2-3; 7 nucleotides match TRBD2. CDR3 length equals 11 residues. CDR1 is SQVTM and CDR2 is ANQGSEA in the germline V gene. The junction had 3 bases not matched to a gene; V was cut back by 4 bases and J by 8 bases. CDR3 amino acids: CSVVGEGTQYF. The CDR3 DNA reads as TGCAGCGTTGTGGGGGAGGGTACGCAGTATTTT.